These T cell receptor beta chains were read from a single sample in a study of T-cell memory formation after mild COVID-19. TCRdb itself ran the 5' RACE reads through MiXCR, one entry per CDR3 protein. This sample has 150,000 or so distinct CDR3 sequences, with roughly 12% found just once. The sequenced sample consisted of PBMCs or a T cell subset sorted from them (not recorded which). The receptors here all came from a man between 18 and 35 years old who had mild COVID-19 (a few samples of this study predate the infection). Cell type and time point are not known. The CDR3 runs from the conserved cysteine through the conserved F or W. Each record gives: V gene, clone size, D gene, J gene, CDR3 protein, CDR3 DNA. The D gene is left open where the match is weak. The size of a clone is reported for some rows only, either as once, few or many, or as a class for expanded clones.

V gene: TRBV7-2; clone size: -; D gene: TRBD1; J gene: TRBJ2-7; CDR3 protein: CASSTRTGTNEQYF; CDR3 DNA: TGTGCCAGCAGCACCCGGACAGGGACCAACGAGCAGTACTTC
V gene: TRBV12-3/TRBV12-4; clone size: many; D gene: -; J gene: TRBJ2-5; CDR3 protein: CASSSGRREETQYF; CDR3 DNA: TGTGCCAGCAGTTCCGGGCGCCGGGAGGAGACCCAGTACTTC
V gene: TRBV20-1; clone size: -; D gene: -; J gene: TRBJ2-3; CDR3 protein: CSARDPKTSTDTQYF; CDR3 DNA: TGCAGTGCTAGAGATCCAAAAACTAGCACAGATACGCAGTATTTT
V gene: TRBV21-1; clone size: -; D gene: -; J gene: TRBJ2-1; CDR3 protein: CASSKWAEYNEQFF; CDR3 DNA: TGTGCCAGCAGCAAATGGGCAGAATACAATGAGCAGTTCTTC
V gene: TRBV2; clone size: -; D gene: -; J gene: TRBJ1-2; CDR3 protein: CASSQDTF; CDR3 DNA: TGTGCCAGCAGTCAGGACACCTTC
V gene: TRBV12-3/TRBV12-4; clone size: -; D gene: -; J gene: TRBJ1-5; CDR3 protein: CASRSMGGDNQPQHF; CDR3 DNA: TGTGCCAGCAGAAGCATGGGGGGGGACAATCAGCCCCAGCATTTT
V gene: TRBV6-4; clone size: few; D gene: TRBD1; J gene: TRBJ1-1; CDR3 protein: CASSHGTGAAFF; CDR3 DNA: TGTGCCAGCAGTCACGGGACAGGGGCGGCTTTCTTT
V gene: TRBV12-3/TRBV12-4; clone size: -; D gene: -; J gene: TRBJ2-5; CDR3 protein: CASSMSGGEETQYF; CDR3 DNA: TGTGCCAGCAGTATGAGTGGAGGGGAAGAGACCCAGTACTTC
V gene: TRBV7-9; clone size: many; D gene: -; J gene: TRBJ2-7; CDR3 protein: CASSSAAYEQYF; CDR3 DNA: TGTGCCAGCAGCTCCGCAGCCTACGAGCAGTACTTC
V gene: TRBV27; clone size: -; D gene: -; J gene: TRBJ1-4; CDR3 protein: CARGGNEKLFF; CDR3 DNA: TGTGCCAGGGGCGGTAATGAAAAACTGTTTTTT
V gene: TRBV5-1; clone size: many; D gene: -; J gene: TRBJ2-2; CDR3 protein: CASSSSGSTGELFF; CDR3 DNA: TGCGCCAGCAGCTCCTCAGGGTCCACCGGGGAGCTGTTTTTT
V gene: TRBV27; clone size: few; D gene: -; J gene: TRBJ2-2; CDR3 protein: CASRQGLVGTGELFF; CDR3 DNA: TGTGCCAGCAGACAGGGCTTGGTGGGCACCGGGGAGCTGTTTTTT
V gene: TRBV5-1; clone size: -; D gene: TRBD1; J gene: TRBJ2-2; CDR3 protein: CASGQGANTGELFF; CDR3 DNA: TGCGCCAGCGGACAGGGGGCGAACACCGGGGAGCTGTTTTTT
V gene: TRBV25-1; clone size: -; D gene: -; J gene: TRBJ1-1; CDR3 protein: CASSDPTRDEAFF; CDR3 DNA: TGTGCCAGCAGTGACCCCACCAGAGATGAAGCTTTCTTT
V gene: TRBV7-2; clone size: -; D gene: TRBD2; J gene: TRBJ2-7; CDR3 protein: CASTTTSGGHYEQYF; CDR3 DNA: TGTGCCAGCACCACGACTAGCGGGGGACACTACGAGCAGTACTTC
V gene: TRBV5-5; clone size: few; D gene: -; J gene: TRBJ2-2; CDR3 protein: CASSLTSTGRNTGELFF; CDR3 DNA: TGTGCCAGCAGCTTGACGTCTACGGGACGGAACACCGGGGAGCTGTTTTTT
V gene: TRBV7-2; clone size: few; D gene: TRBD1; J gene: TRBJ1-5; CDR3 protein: CASSWGQGDYQPQHF; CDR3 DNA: TGTGCCAGCAGCTGGGGACAGGGGGACTATCAGCCCCAGCATTTT
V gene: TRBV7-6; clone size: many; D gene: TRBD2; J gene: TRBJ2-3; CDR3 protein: CASSPRYTSGTDTQYF; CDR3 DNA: TGTGCCAGCAGCCCGAGGTATACTAGCGGCACAGATACGCAGTATTTT
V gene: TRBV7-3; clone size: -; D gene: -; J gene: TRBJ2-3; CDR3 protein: CASSLNGRTDTQYF; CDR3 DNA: TGTGCCAGCAGCTTAAATGGGCGCACAGATACGCAGTATTTT
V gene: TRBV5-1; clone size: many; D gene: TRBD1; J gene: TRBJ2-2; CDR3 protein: CASSLETGSTGELFF; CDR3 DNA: TGCGCCAGCAGCTTGGAGACAGGGAGCACCGGGGAGCTGTTTTTT
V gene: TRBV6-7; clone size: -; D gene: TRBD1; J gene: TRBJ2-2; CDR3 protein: CASVSRLKRDSPNTGELFF; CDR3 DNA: TGTGCCAGCGTGTCACGGTTAAAAAGGGACAGCCCGAACACCGGGGAGCTGTTTTTT
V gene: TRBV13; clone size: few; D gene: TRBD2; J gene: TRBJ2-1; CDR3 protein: CASSSYRLAGRNEQFF; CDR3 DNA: TGTGCCAGCAGCTCCTACCGACTAGCGGGCCGTAATGAGCAGTTCTTC
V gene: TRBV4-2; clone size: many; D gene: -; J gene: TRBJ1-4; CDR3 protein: CASSTAGNSNEKLFF; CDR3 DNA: TGTGCCAGCAGCACTGCAGGAAATTCTAATGAAAAACTGTTTTTT
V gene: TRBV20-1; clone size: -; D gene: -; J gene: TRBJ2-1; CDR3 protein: CSADRRLNEQFF; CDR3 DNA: TGCAGTGCGGACCGACGGCTCAATGAGCAGTTCTTC
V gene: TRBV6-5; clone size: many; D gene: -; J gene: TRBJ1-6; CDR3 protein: CASRPGRDNSPLHF; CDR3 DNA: TGTGCCAGCAGACCGGGACGGGATAATTCACCCCTCCACTTT
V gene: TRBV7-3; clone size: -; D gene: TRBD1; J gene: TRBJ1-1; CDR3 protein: CASSSGQSFTEAFF; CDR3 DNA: TGTGCCAGCAGCTCGGGACAGTCCTTCACTGAAGCTTTCTTT
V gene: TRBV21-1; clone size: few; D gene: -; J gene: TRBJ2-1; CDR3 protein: CASSGEKGLAGGLSYNEQFF; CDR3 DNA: TGTGCCAGCAGCGGAGAGAAGGGACTAGCGGGGGGGCTATCCTACAATGAGCAGTTCTTC
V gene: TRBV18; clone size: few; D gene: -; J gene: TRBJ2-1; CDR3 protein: CASSHRFAEGSYNEQFF; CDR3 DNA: TGTGCCAGCTCACACCGCTTTGCGGAGGGATCCTACAATGAGCAGTTCTTC
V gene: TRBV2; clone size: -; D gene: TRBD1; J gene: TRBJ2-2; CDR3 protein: CASSGDRNTGELFF; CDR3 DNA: TGTGCCAGCAGCGGGGACAGGAACACCGGGGAGCTGTTTTTT
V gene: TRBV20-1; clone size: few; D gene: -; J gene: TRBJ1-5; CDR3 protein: CSAIDGTNQPQHF; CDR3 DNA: TGCAGTGCTATTGACGGGACCAATCAGCCCCAGCATTTT
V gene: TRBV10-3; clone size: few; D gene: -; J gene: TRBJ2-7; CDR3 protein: CAISETRYEQYF; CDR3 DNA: TGTGCCATCAGTGAGACCCGATACGAGCAGTACTTC
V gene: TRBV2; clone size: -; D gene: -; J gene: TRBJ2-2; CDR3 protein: CASSVGTRELFF; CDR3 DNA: TGTGCCAGCAGTGTTGGGACAAGGGAGCTGTTTTTT
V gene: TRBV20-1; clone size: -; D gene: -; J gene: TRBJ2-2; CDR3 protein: CSARGGGELFF; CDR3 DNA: TGCAGTGCTAGAGGGGGCGGGGAGCTGTTTTTT